The source of this T cell receptor (beta chain) is a study of T cells in tuberculosis. Assay: immunoSEQ multiplex PCR; the TCRdb copy retains only in-frame clones and omits some. Among tens of thousands of clones, 80% to 95% were seen once, and the ten largest hold 2% to 2.5%. Latent tuberculosis screening used tuberculin skin test and IGRA at entry. The CDR3 has 14 residues. V lost 0 bases and J 6 bases, leaving 10 bases between the germline ends. The V gene's germline CDR1 is SGDLS and CDR2 YYNGEE. Input material: PBMCs. The chain combines TRBV9 with TRBJ2-1; D is unresolved. The source is a donor between 10 and 35 years old with latent tuberculosis or without tuberculosis infection. The CDR3 bases are TGTGCCAGCAGCGTAGCTACGACTCGCAATGAGCAGTTCTTC. This codes for CASSVATTRNEQFF.